This T cell receptor (beta chain) originates from a study of blood T cell repertoires in COVID-19. The wider study: Both acute and convalescent COVID-19 samples were obtained from the United States, Italy and Spain. Nucleic acid was either cDNA or gDNA, and it came from T cells, B-cell-depleted T cells, or PBMCs.

Study processing details: Reference gene primer amplification yielded estimated nucleated cell counts. Measured with immunoSEQ multiplex PCR; TCRdb has only the in-frame clones, and not every one. V and J calls and clone size come straight from that table; D and trimming were deduced from the DNA. Of about 190,000 clones listed, roughly 89% are singletons. The CDR3 covers 13 residues. The germline gives CDR1 LNHDA, CDR2 SQIVND (reference sequence). V lost 1 base to trimming and J lost 5 bases, with 8 bases between them. The sequence was obtained from a man aged 35 to 55 with acute or convalescent COVID-19. Source material: peripheral blood. The rearrangement uses TRBV19 and TRBJ1-2; no clear D gene. The CDR3 protein is CASSIGVGYGYTF. The CDR3 region has the DNA TGTGCCAGTAGTATAGGTGTCGGTTATGGCTACACCTTC. The variable domain in full, completed from reference TRBV19 and TRBJ1-2, reads DGGITQSPKYLFRKEGQNVTLSCEQNLNHDAMYWYRQDPGQGLRLIYYSQIVNDFQKGDIAEGYSVSREKKESFPLTVTSAQKNPTAFYLCASSIGVGYGYTFGSGTRLTVV.